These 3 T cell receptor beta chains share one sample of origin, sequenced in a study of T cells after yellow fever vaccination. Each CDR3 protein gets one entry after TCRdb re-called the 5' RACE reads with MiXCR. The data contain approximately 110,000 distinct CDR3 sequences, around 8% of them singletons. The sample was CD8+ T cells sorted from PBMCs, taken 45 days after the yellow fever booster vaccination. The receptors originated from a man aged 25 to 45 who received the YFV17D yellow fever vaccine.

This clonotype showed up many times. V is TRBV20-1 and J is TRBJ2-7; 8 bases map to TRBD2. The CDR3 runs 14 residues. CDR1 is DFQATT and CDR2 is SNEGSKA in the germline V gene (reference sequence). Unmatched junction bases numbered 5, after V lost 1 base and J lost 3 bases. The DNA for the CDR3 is TGCAGTGCTAGAGTCCAGCGGGAGTTCTACGAGCAGTACTTC. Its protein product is CSARVQREFYEQYF.

CDR3 protein: CASSYLYPGAQETQYF. The CDR3 DNA reads TGTGCCAGCAGTTACCTGTACCCGGGCGCCCAAGAGACCCAGTACTTC. The rearrangement joins TRBV6-5 to TRBJ2-5; the D is unclear. The CDR3 is 16 amino acids. Trimming removed 2 bases at V and 1 base at J, with 14 bases between. Germline CDR1 MNHEY, CDR2 SVGAGI.

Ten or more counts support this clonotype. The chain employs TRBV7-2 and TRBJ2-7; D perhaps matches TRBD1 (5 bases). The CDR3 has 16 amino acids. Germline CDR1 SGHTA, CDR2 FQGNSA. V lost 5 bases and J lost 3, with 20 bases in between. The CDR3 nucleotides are TGTGCCAGCAGCCAGCAGGTGGACACGTTACGCTACGAGCAGTACTTC. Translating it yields CASSQQVDTLRYEQYF.